This entry is about one TCR beta chain. The target antigen is unknown. This entry is derived from a study of early T cells in non-severe SARS-CoV-2 infection. For the study at large: Bulk RNA taken from unsorted whole blood was sequenced, leaving chains unpaired. Findings and caveats of the study: Database matching using VDJdb favored anti-spike CD8 responses, with private and CD4 specificities left missing.

Researchers attached unique molecular identifiers to individual cDNA molecules. Via MiXCR, TCRdb re-called the 5' RACE reads, giving one row per CDR3 protein. The sample has some 53,000 distinct CDR3 sequences, about 8.2% seen once; the top ten hold about 9.4%. The CDR3 extends over 15 amino acids. CDR1 and CDR2 from the germline V gene are MNHNS and SASEGT. V lost 3 bases to trimming and J lost 0 bases, with 9 bases between them. The clonotype was recovered from an adult who was a healthcare worker with PCR-confirmed SARS-CoV-2 infection or an uninfected control (not recorded which). This rearrangement joins TRBV6-1 to TRBJ2-4; D is tentatively TRBD1 or TRBD2 (5 bases each). The material sequenced was whole blood. CDR3 loop: CASSEAGAAKNIQYF. The CDR3 bases are TGTGCCAGCAGTGAGGCCGGGGCAGCCAAAAACATTCAGTACTTC.